Detailed here is one T cell receptor (beta chain). The data derive from a study of blood T cell repertoires in COVID-19. The assay was immunoSEQ multiplex PCR, and TCRdb's table has in-frame clones only and misses some. The sample includes 200,000 or so clones, about 80% of them seen just once. CDR1 and CDR2 from the germline V gene are SEHNR and FQNEAQ (reference sequence). Trimming stripped 0 bases from V and 6 bases from J, with 15 bases between. This CDR3 region has 16 residues. The sample comprised PBMCs or T cells enriched from blood (not recorded which). The TCR originated in a man between 40 and 49 years old who had recovered from COVID-19. The V gene is TRBV7-9, the J gene TRBJ2-1; weak D call: TRBD1 (7 bases). CDR3 bases: TGTGCCAGCAGCTTAGCAGGAGGGGGCGATGCCAATGAGCAGTTCTTC. Amino acids: CASSLAGGGDANEQFF.